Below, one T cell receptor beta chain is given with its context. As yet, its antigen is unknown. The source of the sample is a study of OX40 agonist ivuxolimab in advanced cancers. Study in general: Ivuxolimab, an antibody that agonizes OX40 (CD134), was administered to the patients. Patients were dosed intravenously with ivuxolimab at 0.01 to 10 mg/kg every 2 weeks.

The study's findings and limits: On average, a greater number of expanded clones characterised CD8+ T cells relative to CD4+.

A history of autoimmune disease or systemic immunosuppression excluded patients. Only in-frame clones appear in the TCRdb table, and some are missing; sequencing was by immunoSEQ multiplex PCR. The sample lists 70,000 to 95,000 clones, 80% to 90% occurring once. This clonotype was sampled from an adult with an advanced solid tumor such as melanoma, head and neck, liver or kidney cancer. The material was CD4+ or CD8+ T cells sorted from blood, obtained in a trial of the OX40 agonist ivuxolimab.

DNA of the CDR3: TGTGCCAGTAGTCATTCCGGGACCCTTCTAGCCAAAAACATTCAGTACTTC. Its protein is CASSHSGTLLAKNIQYF. The chain uses TRBV19 and TRBJ2-4, with D possibly called TRBD1 or TRBD2 (5 bases each). Between the trimmed V and J ends, which lost 5 bases and 0 bases, there was a span of 17 bases. This CDR3 is 17 amino acids long. Germline CDR1 and CDR2: LNHDA and SQIVND (reference sequence).